The source of this T cell receptor beta chain is a study of blood T cells in healthy people across ages. Looking at the study overall: T cells yielded about one barcoded beta molecule per two cells through template switching.

A sample-barcoded 5' primer and a J-beta primer mix were used in a second PCR of about 6 to 12 cycles. Each cDNA molecule, via a template-switch adaptor with 12 random nucleotides, was tagged. Each CDR3 protein is one row after TCRdb ran MiXCR on the 5' RACE reads. The sample has some 800,000 distinct CDR3 sequences, approximately 25% seen once. CDR3 length: 16 residues. Germline V lookup: CDR1 KGHSH, CDR2 LQKENI. The germline V and J ends were trimmed by 2 bases and 4 bases, with 16 bases remaining between them. This sample was also put to use in a study of T cells of mothers and their children. That paper states: Samples were provided by three healthy Caucasian mothers and their six children.

The chain employs TRBV18 and TRBJ2-3; maybe TRBD1 (5 bases). Sequencing used blood. The source of this sequence is a boy aged 10-17 years in good health. The CDR3 DNA follows: TGTGCCAGCTCACCAATAGCCTCCAGGGCGGCAGATACGCAGTATTTT. As protein: CASSPIASRAADTQYF. The whole variable domain, filled in from reference TRBV18 and TRBJ2-3, reads NAGVMQNPRHLVRRRGQEARLRCSPMKGHSHVYWYRQLPEEGLKFMVYLQKENIIDESGMPKERFSAEFPKEGPSILRIQQVVRGDSAAYFCASSPIASRAADTQYFGPGTRLTVL.